This entry is about one TCR beta chain. Its cognate antigen is unknown. The sample comes from a study of OX40 agonist ivuxolimab in advanced cancers. Study-level background: The treatment was a fully human IgG2 OX40 agonist, ivuxolimab. Three patients showed partial responses: one hepatocellular carcinoma and two cutaneous melanoma cases.

Study conclusions and caveats: Antigen specificity remained undetermined for the expanded peripheral T cells. In the 0.1 to 3.0 mg/kg range, CD4+ and CD8+ blood T cells had expanded clonally by week 6.

Generated by immunoSEQ multiplex PCR, the TCRdb table keeps only in-frame clones and is missing some. The data show over 75,000 clones, just over 90% seen once. The starting material was CD4+ or CD8+ T cells sorted from blood, obtained in a trial of the OX40 agonist ivuxolimab. This clonotype was sampled from an adult with an advanced solid tumor such as melanoma, head and neck, liver or kidney cancer.

The CDR3 spells CSVRGGVMGGELFF. In DNA form, the CDR3 reads TGCAGCGTCCGAGGGGGAGTAATGGGCGGGGAGCTGTTTTTT. The chain combines TRBV29-1 with TRBJ2-2, with D possibly matching TRBD1 (6 bases). The CDR3 is 14 amino acids. CDR1 SQVTM and CDR2 ANQGSEA come from the germline V gene. V lost 6 bases to trimming and J lost 7 bases, with 18 bases between them.